The following is a T cell receptor beta chain sequence with its context. TCRdb re-derived calls from the 5' RACE reads in MiXCR, one entry per CDR3 protein. The repertoire has more than 300,000 distinct CDR3 sequences, 14% of them found once; the top ten carry around a fifth. This CDR3 region has 15 residues. Germline CDR1 reads SGDLS; CDR2 reads YYNGEE. V lost 0 bases and J 6 bases, leaving 13 bases between the germline ends. This entry comes from a study of T-cell memory formation after mild COVID-19. The receptor was derived from a man younger than 30 who had mild COVID-19 (a few samples of this study predate the infection). Cell type and time point are not known. The rearrangement joins TRBV9 to TRBJ2-1; D is perhaps TRBD1 or TRBD2 (6 bases each). Sequenced: PBMCs or a T cell subset sorted from them (not recorded which). CDR3 sequence (DNA): TGTGCCAGCAGCGTAGTGGGGGGCAGGGGCAATGAGCAGTTCTTC. Translated, it gives CASSVVGGRGNEQFF.